This T cell receptor beta chain emerged from a study of cytomegalovirus exposure and HLA in healthy donors. The germline V gene encodes CDR1 SQVTM and CDR2 ANQGSEA. This CDR3 has 16 residues. The V segment lost 4 bases and the J segment 1 base; nucleotides outside the gene matches: 6. PCR amplification relied on 60 Vbeta primers (plus 13 Jbeta primers). Repertoires were generated with immunoSEQ multiplex PCR, while TCRdb's copy carries only in-frame clones and drops some. The sample lists about 130,000 clones, approximately 17% seen once, with roughly 3% in the top ten. The chain links TRBV29-1 to TRBJ2-7; TRBD2 aligns across 14 bases. The clonotype comes from a female donor in good health and CMV-seropositive. What was sequenced was PBMCs. CDR3 bases: TGCAGCGTTGCGGGACTAGCGGGGGAATCATCCTACGAGCAGTACTTC. Amino acids: CSVAGLAGESSYEQYF.